The 6 T cell receptor beta chains below were found in one sample sequenced in a study of T cell responses to AZD1222 COVID-19 vaccine (dated by TCRdb to the early 2020s). Interpreted using the paper, the time point label stands for: about 28 days (+/-7) after the second vaccine dose. Interpreted using the paper, the treatment or condition label stands for: meningococcal conjugate vaccine given as trial control. To prepare the library, the immunoSEQ multiplex PCR assay was applied. This immuneACCESS table, as held by TCRdb, lists in-frame sequences with V and J called but not all clones. Of the missing ones, under half trace to an unresolved V gene in checked studies; the others have no known cause. Here the sample has about 75,000 clones; around 88% occur a single time. Together, the top ten hold approximately 9.1% of the sample. Here the sequenced sample was peripheral blood, taken 28 days after the second dose of the MenACWY control vaccine. The receptors were sampled from an adult who received the MenACWY meningococcal vaccine as a control.

This clone was seen once. The chain carries TRBV11-1 and TRBJ2-7, with D uncertain. Germline CDR1 reads SGHAT; CDR2 reads FQDESV (reference sequence). V lost 2 bases to trimming and J lost 2 bases, with 13 bases between them. The CDR3 runs 15 residues. Here the CDR3 DNA reads TGTGCCAGCAGCTTAAATAGATATCGAGCCTACGAGCAGTACTTC. It translates to CASSLNRYRAYEQYF.

The J gene is TRBJ2-7, the V gene TRBV5-6; D possibly uses TRBD1 or TRBD2 (5 bases each). Germline CDR1 is SGHDT and CDR2 is YYEEEE. The CDR3 extends over 13 amino acids. V was clipped by 4 bases and J by 3 bases, with 11 bases between them. DNA of the CDR3: TGTGCCAGCAGCACCGGGACGATCTACGAGCAGTACTTC. Residues: CASSTGTIYEQYF.

The chain uses TRBV28 and TRBJ1-1, with 7 nucleotides matching TRBD1. Germline CDR1 reads MDHEN; CDR2 reads SYDVKM. This CDR3 is built from 16 residues. Trimming removed 7 bases from V and 0 bases from J; junction bases left unmatched: 11. CDR3 nucleotides: TGTGCCAGCACGAGGGGGGCAGGGGGGCTGAACACTGAAGCTTTCTTT. It is translated as CASTRGAGGLNTEAFF.

The CDR3 nucleotides read TGTGCCAGCAGCCAAGAGAGCGGGGGATGGCCCCAGCATTTT. As protein: CASSQESGGWPQHF. The chain is built from TRBV3-1 (or the pseudogene TRBV3-2) and TRBJ1-5; D may be TRBD1 (5 bases). The V gene's germline CDR1 is LGHDT and CDR2 YNNKEL (reference sequence). CDR3 length equals 14 residues. Deletions cut 0 bases from V and 9 bases from J, with 12 bases between.

Only one count was recorded for this clone. V usage is TRBV3-1 (or the pseudogene TRBV3-2) and J usage is TRBJ2-7; TRBD2 matches at 8 bases. In germline, CDR1 is LGHDT, CDR2 YNNKEL (reference sequence). Losses at the gene ends were 8 bases for V and 1 base for J; bases not matched to a gene: 4. The CDR3 has 13 amino acids. The CDR3 DNA is TGTGCCAGCGGCGCTAGCGGGTCCTACGAGCAGTACTTC. This gives the protein CASGASGSYEQYF.

This chain uses TRBV7-2 with TRBJ2-2, with D uncertain. The CDR3 has 16 residues. In germline, CDR1 is SGHTA, CDR2 FQGNSA. With 1 base removed from V and 4 bases from J, the gap between germline ends came to 13 bases. CDR3 sequence: CASSLVLLSGTGELFF. CDR3 DNA sequence: TGTGCCAGCAGCTTAGTCTTACTTTCGGGCACCGGGGAGCTGTTTTTT.